The present entry profiles one T cell receptor beta chain with its context. Its specificity is unknown. The data were obtained in a study of cytomegalovirus exposure and HLA in healthy donors. Whole-study results and caveats: Overall, roughly 160 TCR beta chains were annotated as cytomegalovirus-associated. Three chains linked to CMV were shown in vitro to be specific for CMV antigens.

Among the roughly 120 subjects of the validation cohort, separate from the roughly 600-subject first cohort, were the donors. Assay: immunoSEQ multiplex PCR; the TCRdb copy retains only in-frame clones and omits some. Of around 350,000 clones listed, 70% to 90% are singletons. V was trimmed by 5 bases and J by 5 bases, leaving 7 bases between them. CDR1 and CDR2 (germline): SEHNR, FQNEAQ (reference sequence). The CDR3 totals 11 residues. This receptor was obtained from a woman between 18 and 29 years old in good health and CMV-seronegative. The gene calls are TRBV7-9 and TRBJ2-7; D gene ambiguous. Sequenced: PBMCs. CDR3: CASSPLDEQYF. Written as DNA, the CDR3 is TGTGCCAGCAGCCCCCTAGACGAGCAGTACTTC.